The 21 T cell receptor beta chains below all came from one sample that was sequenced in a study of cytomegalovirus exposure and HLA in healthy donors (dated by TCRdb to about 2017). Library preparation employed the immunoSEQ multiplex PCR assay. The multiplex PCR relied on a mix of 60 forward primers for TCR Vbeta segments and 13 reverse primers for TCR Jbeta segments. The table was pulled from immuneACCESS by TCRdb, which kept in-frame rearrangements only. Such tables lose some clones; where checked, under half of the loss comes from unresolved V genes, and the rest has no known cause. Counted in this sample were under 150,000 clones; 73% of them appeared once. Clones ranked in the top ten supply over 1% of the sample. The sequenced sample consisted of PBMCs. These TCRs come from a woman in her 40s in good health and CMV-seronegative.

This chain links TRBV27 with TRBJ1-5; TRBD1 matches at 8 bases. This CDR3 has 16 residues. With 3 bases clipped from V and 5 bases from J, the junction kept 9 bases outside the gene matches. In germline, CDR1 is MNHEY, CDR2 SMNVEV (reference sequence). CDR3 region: CASSLDGQGLYQPQHF. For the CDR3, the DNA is TGTGCCAGCAGTTTGGATGGACAGGGCTTGTATCAGCCCCAGCATTTT.

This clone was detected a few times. CDR3 sequence: CASSESGAPYEQYV. DNA for the CDR3: TGCGCCAGCAGTGAGTCGGGGGCTCCCTACGAGCAGTACGTC. The V gene is TRBV10-1, the J gene TRBJ2-7, with D maybe TRBD1 (6 bases). V gave up 0 bases and J gave up 2 bases, with 8 bases separating them. Looked up from germline, CDR1 is WNHNN and CDR2 is SYGVQD (reference sequence). This CDR3 has 14 residues.

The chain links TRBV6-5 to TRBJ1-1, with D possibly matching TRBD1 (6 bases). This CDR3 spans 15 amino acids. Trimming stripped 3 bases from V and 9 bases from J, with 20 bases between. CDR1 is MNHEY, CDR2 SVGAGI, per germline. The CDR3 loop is CASSYGMKGGDKAFF. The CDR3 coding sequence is TGTGCCAGCAGTTATGGCATGAAGGGAGGGGACAAAGCTTTCTTT.

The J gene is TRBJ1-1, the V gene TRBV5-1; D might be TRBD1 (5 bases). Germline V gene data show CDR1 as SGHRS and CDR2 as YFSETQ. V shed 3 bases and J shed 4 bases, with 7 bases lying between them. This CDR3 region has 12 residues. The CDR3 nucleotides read TGCGCCAGCAGCTCAGGGATCACTGAAGCTTTCTTT. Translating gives CASSSGITEAFF.

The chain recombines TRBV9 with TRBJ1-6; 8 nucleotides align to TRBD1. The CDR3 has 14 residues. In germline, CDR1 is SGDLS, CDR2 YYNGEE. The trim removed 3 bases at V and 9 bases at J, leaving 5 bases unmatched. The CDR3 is CASSARQGSSPLHF. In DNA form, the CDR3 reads TGTGCCAGCAGCGCAAGACAGGGGAGTTCACCCCTCCACTTT.

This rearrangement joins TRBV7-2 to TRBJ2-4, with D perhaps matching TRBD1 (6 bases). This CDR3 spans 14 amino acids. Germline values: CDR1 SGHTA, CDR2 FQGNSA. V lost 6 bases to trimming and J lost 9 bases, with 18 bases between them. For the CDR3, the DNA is TGTGCCAGCAGTCAAAATACCGGGACATTCATTCAGTACTTC. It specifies CASSQNTGTFIQYF.

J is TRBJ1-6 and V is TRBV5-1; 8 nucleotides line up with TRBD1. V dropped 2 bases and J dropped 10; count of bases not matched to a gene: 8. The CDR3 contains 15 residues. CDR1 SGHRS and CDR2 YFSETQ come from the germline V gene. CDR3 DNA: TGCGCCAGCAGCTTCCAGGGGGCGCTCGAGTCACCCCTCCACTTT. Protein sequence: CASSFQGALESPLHF.

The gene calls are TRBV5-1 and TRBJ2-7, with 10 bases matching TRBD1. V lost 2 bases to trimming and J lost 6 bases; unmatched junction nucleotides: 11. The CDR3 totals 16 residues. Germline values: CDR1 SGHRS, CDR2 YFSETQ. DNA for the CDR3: TGCGCCAGCAGCTTTACTTATGGGACAGGGGCTAGCGAGCAGTACTTC. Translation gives CASSFTYGTGASEQYF.

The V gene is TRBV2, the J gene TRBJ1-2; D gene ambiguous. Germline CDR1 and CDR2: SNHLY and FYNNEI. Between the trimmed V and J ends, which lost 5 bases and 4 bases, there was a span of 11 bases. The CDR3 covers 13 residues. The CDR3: CASSNRLRYGYTF. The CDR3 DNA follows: TGTGCCAGCAGTAATAGACTACGCTATGGCTACACCTTC.

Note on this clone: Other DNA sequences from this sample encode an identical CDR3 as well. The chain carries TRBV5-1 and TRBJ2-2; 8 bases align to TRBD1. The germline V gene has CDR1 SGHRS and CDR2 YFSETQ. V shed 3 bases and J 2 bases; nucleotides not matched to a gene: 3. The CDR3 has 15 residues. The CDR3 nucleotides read TGCGCCAGCAGCTCCGGGACAGGAAACACCGGGGAGCTGTTTTTT. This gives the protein CASSSGTGNTGELFF.

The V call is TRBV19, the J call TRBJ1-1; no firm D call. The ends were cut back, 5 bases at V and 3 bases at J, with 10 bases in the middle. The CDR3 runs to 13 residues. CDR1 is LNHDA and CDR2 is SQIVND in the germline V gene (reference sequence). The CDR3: CASSGRSDTEAFF. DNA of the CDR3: TGTGCCAGTAGTGGTCGGAGCGACACTGAAGCTTTCTTT. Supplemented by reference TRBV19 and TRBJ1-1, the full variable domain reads DGGITQSPKYLFRKEGQNVTLSCEQNLNHDAMYWYRQDPGQGLRLIYYSQIVNDFQKGDIAEGYSVSREKKESFPLTVTSAQKNPTAFYLCASSGRSDTEAFFGQGTRLTVV.

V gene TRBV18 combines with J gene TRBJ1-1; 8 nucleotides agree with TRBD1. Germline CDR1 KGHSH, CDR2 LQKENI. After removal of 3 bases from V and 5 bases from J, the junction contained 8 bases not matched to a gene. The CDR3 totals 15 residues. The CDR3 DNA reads TGTGCCAGCTCACCTTCAGGACAGGGAGCGACTGAAGCTTTCTTT. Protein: CASSPSGQGATEAFF. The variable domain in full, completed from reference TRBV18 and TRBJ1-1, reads NAGVMQNPRHLVRRRGQEARLRCSPMKGHSHVYWYRQLPEEGLKFMVYLQKENIIDESGMPKERFSAEFPKEGPSILRIQQVVRGDSAAYFCASSPSGQGATEAFFGQGTRLTVV.

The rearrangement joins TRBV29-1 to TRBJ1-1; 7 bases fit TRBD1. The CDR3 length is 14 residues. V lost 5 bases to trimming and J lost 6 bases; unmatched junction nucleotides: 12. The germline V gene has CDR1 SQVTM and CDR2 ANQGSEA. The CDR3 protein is CSVYRSQGKAEAFF. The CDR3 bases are TGCAGCGTTTACCGATCACAGGGGAAGGCTGAAGCTTTCTTT. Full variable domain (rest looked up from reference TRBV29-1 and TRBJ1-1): SAVISQKPSRDICQRGTSLTIQCQVDSQVTMMFWYRQQPGQSLTLIATANQGSEATYESGFVIDKFPISRPNLTFSTLTVSNMSPEDSSIYLCSVYRSQGKAEAFFGQGTRLTVV.

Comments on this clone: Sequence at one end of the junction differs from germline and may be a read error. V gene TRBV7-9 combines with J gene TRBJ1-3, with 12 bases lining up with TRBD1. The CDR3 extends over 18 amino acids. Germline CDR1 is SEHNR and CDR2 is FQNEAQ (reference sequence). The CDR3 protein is CSSSFPIRDRGPGNTIYF. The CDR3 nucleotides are TGTTCCAGCAGCTTCCCCATCCGGGACAGGGGGCCTGGAAACACCATATATTTT.

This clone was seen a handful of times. CDR3 amino acids: CASKEVLMNEQFF. For the CDR3, the DNA is TGTGCCAGCAAGGAGGTGCTGATGAATGAGCAGTTCTTC. The chain joins TRBV2 to TRBJ2-1, with D possibly matching TRBD2 (5 bases). Germline assignment: CDR1 SNHLY and CDR2 FYNNEI. V shed 7 bases and J shed 7 bases, with 14 bases lying between them. The CDR3 extends over 13 amino acids.

The CDR3 DNA sequence: TGTGCCAGCAGTCGGAATTCCGGGACAAGATTCTATGGCTACACCTTC. As protein: CASSRNSGTRFYGYTF. V gene TRBV5-4 combines with J gene TRBJ1-2, with TRBD1 as a possible D gene (6 bases). The CDR3 runs 16 residues. Deletions cut 5 bases from V and 4 bases from J, with 21 bases between. CDR1 is SGHNT, CDR2 YYREEE, per germline (reference sequence). Full variable domain (missing parts from reference TRBV5-4 and TRBJ1-2): ETGVTQSPTHLIKTRGQQVTLRCSSQSGHNTVSWYQQALGQGPQFIFQYYREEENGRGNFPPRFSGLQFPNYSSELNVNALELDDSALYLCASSRNSGTRFYGYTFGSGTRLTVV.

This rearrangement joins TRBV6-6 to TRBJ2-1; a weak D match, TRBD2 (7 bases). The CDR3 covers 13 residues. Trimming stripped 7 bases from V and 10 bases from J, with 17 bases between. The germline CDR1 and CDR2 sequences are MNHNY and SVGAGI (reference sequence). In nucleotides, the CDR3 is TGTGCCAGCAACGGGGGGCCCCTCGGAGAGCAGTTCTTC. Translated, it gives CASNGGPLGEQFF.

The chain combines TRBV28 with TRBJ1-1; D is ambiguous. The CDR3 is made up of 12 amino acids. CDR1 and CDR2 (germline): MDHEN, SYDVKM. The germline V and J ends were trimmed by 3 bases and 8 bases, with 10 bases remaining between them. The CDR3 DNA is TGTGCCAGCAGTTTTTTCGGTTCCGAAGCTTTCTTT. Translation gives CASSFFGSEAFF.

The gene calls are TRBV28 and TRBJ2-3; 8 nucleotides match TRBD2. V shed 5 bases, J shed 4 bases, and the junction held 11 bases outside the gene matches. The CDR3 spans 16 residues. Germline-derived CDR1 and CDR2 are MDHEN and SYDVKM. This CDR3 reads CASSPLGLADSDTQYF. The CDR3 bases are TGTGCCAGCAGTCCGCTAGGACTAGCAGATTCAGATACGCAGTATTTT. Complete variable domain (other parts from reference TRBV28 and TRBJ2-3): DVKVTQSSRYLVKRTGEKVFLECVQDMDHENMFWYRQDPGLGLRLIYFSYDVKMKEKGDIPEGYSVSREKKERFSLILESASTNQTSMYLCASSPLGLADSDTQYFGPGTRLTVL.

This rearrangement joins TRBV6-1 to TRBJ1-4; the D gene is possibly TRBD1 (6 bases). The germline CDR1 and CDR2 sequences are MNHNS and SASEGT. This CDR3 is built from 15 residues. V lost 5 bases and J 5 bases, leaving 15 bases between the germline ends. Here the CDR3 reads CASSSAGTFNEKLFF. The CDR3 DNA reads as TGTGCCAGCAGTTCGGCCGGGACATTCAATGAAAAACTGTTTTTT.

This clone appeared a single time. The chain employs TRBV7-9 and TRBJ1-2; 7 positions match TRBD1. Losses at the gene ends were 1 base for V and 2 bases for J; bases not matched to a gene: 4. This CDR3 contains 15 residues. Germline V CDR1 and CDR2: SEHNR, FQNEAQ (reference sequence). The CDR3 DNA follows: TGTGCCAGCAGCTTAGGACAACAGGGGAACTATGGCTACACCTTC. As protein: CASSLGQQGNYGYTF.